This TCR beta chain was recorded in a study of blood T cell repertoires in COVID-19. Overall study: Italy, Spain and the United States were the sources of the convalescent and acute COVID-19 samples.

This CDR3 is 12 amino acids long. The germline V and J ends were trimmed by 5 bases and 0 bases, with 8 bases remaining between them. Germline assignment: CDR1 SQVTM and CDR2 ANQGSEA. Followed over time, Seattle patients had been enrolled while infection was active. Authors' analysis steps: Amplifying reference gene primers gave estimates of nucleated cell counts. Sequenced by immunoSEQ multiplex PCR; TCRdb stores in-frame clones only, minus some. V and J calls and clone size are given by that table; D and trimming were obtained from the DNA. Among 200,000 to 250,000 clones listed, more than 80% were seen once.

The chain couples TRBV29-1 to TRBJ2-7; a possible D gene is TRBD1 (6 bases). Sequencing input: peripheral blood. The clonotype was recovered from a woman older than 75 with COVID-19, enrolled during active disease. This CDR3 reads CSVQDSSYEQYF. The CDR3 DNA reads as TGCAGCGTTCAGGACAGCTCCTACGAGCAGTACTTC.